The 10 T cell receptor beta chains listed next were all sequenced from one sample in a study of control samples from healthy donors and cancer patients (dated by TCRdb to about 2020). Library preparation used the immunoSEQ multiplex PCR assay. TCRdb limited this immuneACCESS table to in-frame rearrangements with V and J called. A share of clones is missing; checked studies link under half to unresolved V genes, and the rest is unexplained. The sample contains 160,000 or so clones, over 95% of them found a single time. Approximately 1% of the sample is taken by the ten largest. Sequencing input: blood. These receptor sequences come from a woman in her 30s in good health.

This sequence joins TRBV5-5 and TRBJ1-3; D remains unclear. This CDR3 is 16 amino acids long. With 5 bases removed from V and 0 bases from J, the gap between germline ends came to 15 bases. Germline V gene sequence: CDR1 SGHKS, CDR2 YYEKEE (reference sequence). In DNA, the CDR3 is TGTGCCAGCAGTCCCCCCGGCCACAGCTCTGGAAACACCATATATTTT. This encodes CASSPPGHSSGNTIYF.

This rearrangement joins TRBV9 to TRBJ2-1; D call uncertain. V shed 4 bases and J shed 4 bases, with 12 bases lying between them. CDR1 and CDR2 from the germline V gene are SGDLS and YYNGEE. The CDR3 extends over 14 amino acids. The CDR3 DNA is TGTGCCAGCAGCCCTCGCGGCAATTACAATGAGCAGTTCTTC. Its translation: CASSPRGNYNEQFF.

J is TRBJ2-7 and V is TRBV5-1; D possibly corresponds to TRBD1 (7 bases). The V gene's germline CDR1 is SGHRS and CDR2 YFSETQ. The V end was cut by 5 bases, the J end by 4 bases, with 16 bases between. CDR3 length: 14 amino acids. The CDR3 DNA reads TGCGCCAGCAGTGGAGGGGGCGTGGGTTACGAGCAGTACTTC. This translates into CASSGGGVGYEQYF.

The V and J genes are TRBV5-1 and TRBJ2-2, with D unclear. CDR3 length: 12 amino acids. The germline CDR1 and CDR2 sequences are SGHRS and YFSETQ. Trimming stripped 6 bases from V and 6 bases from J, with 9 bases between. The CDR3 bases are TGCGCCAGCATGTGGGCAGCCGGGGAGCTGTTTTTT. Translated: CASMWAAGELFF.

The chain links TRBV21-1 to TRBJ1-5; TRBD1 is the table's D call and was not checked against the DNA. TRBV21-1 is flagged as a pseudogene. This CDR3 has 14 amino acids. CDR3 loop: CASSRTGGNQPQHF. CDR3 in DNA: TGTGCCAGCAGCAGGACAGGGGGCAATCAGCCCCAGCATTTT.

CDR3 region: CASSLASGTGGPTDTQYF. CDR3 in DNA: TGCGCCAGCAGCTTGGCCTCGGGGACGGGAGGGCCCACAGATACGCAGTATTTT. This chain links TRBV5-1 with TRBJ2-3; 8 nucleotides line up with TRBD2. Germline loops: CDR1 SGHRS, CDR2 YFSETQ. The CDR3 runs to 18 residues. The junction had 11 bases not matched to a gene; V was cut back by 0 bases and J by 2 bases.

This chain links TRBV7-6 with TRBJ1-1; D not certain. This CDR3 is 13 amino acids long. Trimming cost V 2 bases and J 0 bases, with 4 bases left between them. From germline, CDR1 is SGHVS and CDR2 FNYEAQ. The CDR3 DNA reads TGTGCCAGCAGCTTAATAGTGAACACTGAAGCTTTCTTT. Residues: CASSLIVNTEAFF.

This chain links TRBV3-1 (or the pseudogene TRBV3-2) with TRBJ1-2, with 7 bases matching TRBD1. Germline trimming cut 10 bases from V and 6 bases from J; bases unmatched to any gene: 5. CDR1 is LGHDT, CDR2 YNNKEL, per germline (reference sequence). There are 11 residues in the CDR3. The CDR3 nucleotides read TGTGCCACCAGGGGGGCAAATGGCTACACCTTC. Protein: CATRGANGYTF.

The V gene is TRBV4-2, the J gene TRBJ1-1, with unresolved D. The V end lost 2 bases, the J end lost 5 bases, and 18 bases lay between the germline ends. This CDR3 is 16 amino acids long. The germline V gene has CDR1 LGHNA and CDR2 YNFKEQ. The CDR3 region is CASSQSGSGVRTEAFF. For the CDR3, the DNA is TGTGCCAGCAGCCAATCTGGGAGTGGGGTCCGGACTGAAGCTTTCTTT.

The V call is TRBV12-3 or TRBV12-4, the J call TRBJ1-2; no clear D gene. The ends were cut back, 6 bases at V and 5 bases at J, with 13 bases in the middle. The CDR3 runs 13 residues. The CDR3 sequence is CASSLPGGYGYTF. The CDR3 DNA reads TGTGCCAGCAGCCTCCCGGGTGGGTATGGCTACACCTTC.